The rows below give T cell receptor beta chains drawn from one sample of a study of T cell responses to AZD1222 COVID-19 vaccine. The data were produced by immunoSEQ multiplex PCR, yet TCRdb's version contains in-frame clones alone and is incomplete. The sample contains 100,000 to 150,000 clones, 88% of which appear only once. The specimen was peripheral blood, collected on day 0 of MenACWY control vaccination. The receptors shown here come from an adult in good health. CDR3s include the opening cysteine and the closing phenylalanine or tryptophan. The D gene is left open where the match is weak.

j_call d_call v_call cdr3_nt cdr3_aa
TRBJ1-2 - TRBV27 TGTGCCAGCAGTCCCACCGGAAGAGGGTATGGCTACACCTTC CASSPTGRGYGYTF
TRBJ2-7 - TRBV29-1 TGCAGCGTTGAAGACAGGGGAGCAGGGACTATCTACGAGCAGTACTTC CSVEDRGAGTIYEQYF
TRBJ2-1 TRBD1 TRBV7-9 TGTGCCAGCAGCCGGACAGGGGATCACAATGAGCAGTTCTTC CASSRTGDHNEQFF
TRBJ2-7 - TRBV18 TGTGCCAGCTCCCAGGACAGTGCCTACGAGCAGTACTTC CASSQDSAYEQYF
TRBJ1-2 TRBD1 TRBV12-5 TGTGCTAGTGGTTTGGTCCTAAACAGGGGAAGGGACTATGGCTACACCTTC CASGLVLNRGRDYGYTF
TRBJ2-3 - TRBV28 TGTGCCAGCAGTTTTTGGTCTAGTCTGGATACGCAGTATTTT CASSFWSSLDTQYF
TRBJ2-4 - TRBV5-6 TGTGCCAGCAGCTTGTACGGGGCGAAAAACATTCAGTACTTC CASSLYGAKNIQYF
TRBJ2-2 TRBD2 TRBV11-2 TGTGCCAGCAGCTTGGGTCCGGGGAGGGGATCCGGGGAGCTGTTTTTT CASSLGPGRGSGELFF
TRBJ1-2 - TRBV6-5 TGTGCCAGCAGTCCCGGGCAGGGAGGGGTTGGTGGCTACACCTTC CASSPGQGGVGGYTF
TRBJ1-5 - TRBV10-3 TGTGCCATCTCGAGTTATGGCAATCAGCCCCAGCATTTT CAISSYGNQPQHF
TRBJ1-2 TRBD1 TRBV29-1 TGCAGCGTCCAAGACAGGGTCGGCTACACCTTC CSVQDRVGYTF
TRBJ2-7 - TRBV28 TGTGCCAGCAGTGGCACAGGGTTTCAGTACGAGCAGTACTTC CASSGTGFQYEQYF